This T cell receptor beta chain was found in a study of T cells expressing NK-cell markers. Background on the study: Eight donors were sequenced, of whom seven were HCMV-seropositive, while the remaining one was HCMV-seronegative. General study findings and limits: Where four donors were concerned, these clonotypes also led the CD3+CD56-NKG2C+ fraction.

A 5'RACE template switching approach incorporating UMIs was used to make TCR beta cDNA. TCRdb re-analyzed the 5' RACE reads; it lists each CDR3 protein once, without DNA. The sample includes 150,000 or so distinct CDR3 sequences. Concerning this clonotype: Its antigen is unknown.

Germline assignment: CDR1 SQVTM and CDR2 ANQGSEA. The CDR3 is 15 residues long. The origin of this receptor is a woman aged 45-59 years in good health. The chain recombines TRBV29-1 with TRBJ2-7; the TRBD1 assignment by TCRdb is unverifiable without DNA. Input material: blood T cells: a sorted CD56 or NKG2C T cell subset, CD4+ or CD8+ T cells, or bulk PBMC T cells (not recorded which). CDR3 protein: CSVEGTGVSSYEQYF.